Presented here are 17 T cell receptor beta chains from one specimen sequenced in a study of identical twins. TCRdb re-derived calls from the 5' RACE reads in MiXCR, one entry per CDR3 protein. The table records 1.5 million to 2 million distinct CDR3 sequences, around a third of them present only once. Sequencing used cord blood. These receptors were obtained from a newborn girl in good health.

The chain links TRBV9 to TRBJ2-3; 14 nucleotides align to TRBD2. From germline, CDR1 is SGDLS and CDR2 YYNGEE. V lost 4 bases and J lost 2; bases outside the gene matches: 3. This CDR3 has 16 residues. The CDR3 coding sequence is TGTGCCAGCAGCCCGACTAGCGGGAGGGCCACAGATACGCAGTATTTT. As protein: CASSPTSGRATDTQYF.

This sequence joins TRBV7-9 and TRBJ1-2, with D possibly matching TRBD1 (5 bases). Trimming left V 4 bases short and J 4 bases short, with 13 bases between. The CDR3 is 14 amino acids. Germline V lookup: CDR1 SEHNR, CDR2 FQNEAQ (reference sequence). Here the CDR3 reads CASSWGGTSYGYTF. As DNA, the CDR3 is TGTGCCAGCAGCTGGGGCGGGACTTCCTATGGCTACACCTTC.

This clonotype was seen a single time. Mismatch with germline at one junction end may stem from a read error. The gene calls are TRBV20-1 and TRBJ2-1; TRBD2 matches 7 bases. The CDR3 runs 15 residues. The germline gives CDR1 DFQATT, CDR2 SNEGSKA (reference sequence). Written as DNA, the CDR3 is TGCAGTGCTAGAGGGAGCGGGGTGAAATACATTGAGCAGTTCTTC. It translates to CSARGSGVKYIEQFF.

There are a few counts of this clonotype. The chain carries TRBV20-1 and TRBJ2-7; D gene ambiguous. The CDR3 is 12 amino acids. V lost 5 bases and J lost 2, with 10 bases in between. Germline V gene lookup returns CDR1 DFQATT and CDR2 SNEGSKA (reference sequence). The CDR3 spells CSAAGSTYEQYF. DNA of the CDR3: TGCAGTGCTGCTGGGTCCACCTACGAGCAGTACTTC.

This clonotype appeared a few times. J is TRBJ1-2 and V is TRBV7-4, with TRBD1 matching over 9 bases. J gave up 6 bases and V 3 bases, and 5 bases lay outside the gene matches. The CDR3 totals 14 residues. Germline lookup yields CDR1 SGHVT and CDR2 SQSDAQ. This CDR3 reads CASSFVGQGDGYTF. The CDR3 nucleotides are TGTGCCAGCAGCTTTGTGGGACAGGGTGATGGCTACACCTTC.

The chain employs TRBV5-1 and TRBJ2-7; TRBD1 aligns across 7 bases. Per the germline V gene, CDR1 is SGHRS and CDR2 is YFSETQ. Trimming cost V 1 base and J 8 bases; bases outside gene matches: 9. CDR3 length: 14 residues. The CDR3 bases are TGCGCCAGCAGCTTGTTGCGACAGGGATACAAGCAGTACTTC. It codes for CASSLLRQGYKQYF.

V usage is TRBV4-2 and J usage is TRBJ2-6, with D possibly TRBD2 on 6 matching bases. Trimming took off 0 bases at V and 2 bases at J, with 14 bases between the two ends. CDR3 size: 18 residues. The germline V gene encodes CDR1 LGHNA and CDR2 YNFKEQ. For the CDR3, the DNA is TGTGCCAGCAGCCAAGATCTCAGGGAGGCCCCTGGGGCCAACGTCCTGACTTTC. It codes for CASSQDLREAPGANVLTF.

This clonotype was seen a handful of times. The chain couples TRBV20-1 to TRBJ2-7, with D uncertain. CDR1 is DFQATT, CDR2 SNEGSKA, per germline (reference sequence). The CDR3 extends over 15 amino acids. Trimming removed 1 base from V and 3 bases from J, with 16 bases in between. For the CDR3, the DNA is TGCAGTGCTAGAGTCCCTCGCGAGCTCATCTACGAGCAGTACTTC. Translated, it gives CSARVPRELIYEQYF.

This clonotype was seen a few times. The gene calls are TRBV28 and TRBJ2-1; 16 nucleotides align to TRBD2. Germline V lookup: CDR1 MDHEN, CDR2 SYDVKM. CDR3 length equals 19 residues. J gave up 3 bases and V 5 bases, and 10 bases lay outside the gene matches. For the CDR3, the DNA is TGTGCCAGCAGTCTGGGACTAGCGGGAGGGCCCACCTACTACAATGAGCAGTTCTTC. It yields the protein CASSLGLAGGPTYYNEQFF.

About this clonotype: The CDR3 carries no conserved terminal phenylalanine or tryptophan, so it likely arises from a read error. The J gene is TRBJ2-7, the V gene TRBV7-9; D is unresolved. The V end was cut by 1 base, the J end by 1 base, with 5 bases between. Germline CDR1 reads SEHNR; CDR2 reads FQNEAQ (reference sequence). This CDR3 region has 13 residues. CDR3 nucleotides: TGTGCCAGCAGCTTAGTCCTTTCCTACGAGCAGTACTAC. Its protein product is CASSLVLSYEQYY.

This clonotype was seen more than once but under ten times. The rearrangement links TRBV6-1 to TRBJ1-1; unclear D gene. V lost 7 bases, J lost 5 bases, and 17 bases lay in between. This CDR3 has 14 residues. Germline loops: CDR1 MNHNS, CDR2 SASEGT. CDR3 loop: CASNKQRHLTEAFF. The CDR3 nucleotides read TGTGCCAGCAATAAACAGAGACATCTTACTGAAGCTTTCTTT.

This clonotype was detected only a few times. This chain joins TRBV5-1 and TRBJ2-3; the D is unclear. The germline V and J ends were trimmed by 2 bases and 4 bases, with 11 bases remaining between them. CDR3 length: 14 amino acids. CDR1 is SGHRS and CDR2 is YFSETQ in the germline V gene. The DNA for the CDR3 is TGCGCCAGCAGCTTCACCCCCCTCCCAGATACGCAGTATTTT. Translating gives CASSFTPLPDTQYF.

V usage is TRBV5-5 and J usage is TRBJ2-2; TRBD1 aligns across 9 bases. The CDR3 length is 16 residues. Germline V CDR1 and CDR2: SGHKS, YYEKEE (reference sequence). With V trimmed by 0 bases and J by 4 bases, 4 bases remained unmatched. The CDR3 region is CASSLAPGQGTGELFF. In nucleotides, the CDR3 is TGTGCCAGCAGCTTGGCCCCGGGACAGGGCACCGGGGAGCTGTTTTTT.

The chain couples TRBV11-2 to TRBJ2-1; no definite D call. The last part of the DNA fits TRBJ2-7 better; the J call may be wrong. This CDR3 has 14 residues. CDR1 and CDR2 (germline): SGHAT, FQNNGV. CDR3 amino acids: CASSSAEFYNEQYF. The CDR3 DNA is TGTGCCAGCAGCTCGGCCGAGTTTTACAATGAGCAGTACTTC.

This chain joins TRBV28 and TRBJ1-2, with 8 bases matching TRBD1. Germline V gene sequence: CDR1 MDHEN, CDR2 SYDVKM. The length of the CDR3 is 16 residues. With 4 bases clipped from V and 6 bases from J, the junction kept 13 bases outside the gene matches. As DNA, the CDR3 is TGTGCCAGCAGTTCGCCGGGACAGGAAAAGGGGCATGGCTACACCTTC. Translated: CASSSPGQEKGHGYTF.

The rearrangement links TRBV3-1 to TRBJ1-5; 7 nucleotides align to TRBD1. J lost 1 base, V lost 1 base, and 7 bases had no gene match. Germline CDR1 is LGHDT and CDR2 is YNNKEL (reference sequence). This CDR3 has 17 amino acids. The CDR3 DNA follows: TGTGCCAGCAGCCAAGGACGGAGGGGGCTGAGCAATCAGCCCCAGCATTTT. The encoded protein is CASSQGRRGLSNQPQHF.

The chain uses TRBV15 and TRBJ1-4, with D hard to call. The CDR3 is 16 residues long. The V gene lost 0 bases and the J gene lost 3 bases, with 11 bases spanning the gap. The germline gives CDR1 LNHNV, CDR2 YYDKDF (reference sequence). CDR3 region: CATSRDRTAPNEKLFF. The CDR3 coding sequence is TGTGCCACCAGCAGAGACCGGACGGCACCTAATGAAAAACTGTTTTTT.